This TCR beta chain is from a study of blood T cell repertoires in COVID-19. Study-level information: Acute-phase and convalescent COVID-19 samples originated in the United States, Italy and Spain. T cells, B-cell-depleted T cells, or PBMCs provided the cDNA or gDNA that served as material.

Per the original methods: It was from reference gene primer amplification that nucleated cell counts were estimated. Here immunoSEQ multiplex PCR was the method, and the copy in TCRdb shows in-frame clones only, minus some. V and J calls and clone size come straight from that table; D and trimming were deduced from the DNA. Among a few hundred thousand clones listed, around 87% were seen once. The trim removed 2 bases at V and 2 bases at J, leaving 6 bases unmatched. This CDR3 has 16 residues. The germline gives CDR1 SGDLS, CDR2 YYNGEE. V usage is TRBV9 and J usage is TRBJ2-3, with TRBD2 matching 9 bases. Sequences were obtained from peripheral blood. This sequence was found in a man in his fifties or sixties with acute or convalescent COVID-19. The CDR3 here is CASSVRGGAFTDTQYF. The CDR3 DNA reads as TGTGCCAGCAGCGTCCGCGGGGGGGCTTTCACAGATACGCAGTATTTT. Using reference TRBV9 and TRBJ2-3 for the parts outside the CDR3, the full variable domain is DSGVTQTPKHLITATGQRVTLRCSPRSGDLSVYWYQQSLDQGLQFLIQYYNGEERAKGNILERFSAQQFPDLHSELNLSSLELGDSALYFCASSVRGGAFTDTQYFGPGTRLTVL.